Following are 13 T cell receptor beta chains from one sample sequenced in a study of cytomegalovirus exposure and HLA in healthy donors. With 60 Vbeta and 13 Jbeta primers, the PCR was carried out. Assay used: immunoSEQ multiplex PCR; TCRdb lists only in-frame clones, some missing. The sample has about 160,000 clones; 75% are singletons. The source material was PBMCs. The receptors come from a woman between 45 and 65 years old in good health and CMV-seropositive.

CDR3 protein: CASSLGRGPDTEAFF. For the CDR3, the DNA is TGCGCCAGCAGCTTGGGAAGGGGTCCGGACACTGAAGCTTTCTTT. This chain links TRBV5-1 with TRBJ1-1, with TRBD1 as a possible D gene (5 bases). V was shortened by 0 bases and J by 3 bases, with 12 bases between the two germline ends. This CDR3 has 15 residues. Germline values: CDR1 SGHRS, CDR2 YFSETQ.

The rearrangement joins TRBV9 to TRBJ1-2; D not resolved. V was cut by 4 bases and J by 7 bases, with 14 bases left in between. The germline CDR1 and CDR2 sequences are SGDLS and YYNGEE. This CDR3 is 13 amino acids long. The CDR3 region is CASSPRLEAGYTF. For the CDR3, the DNA is TGTGCCAGCAGCCCAAGGTTGGAGGCTGGCTACACCTTC.

V and J are TRBV12-5 and TRBJ1-2; D uncertain. The V end lost 1 base, the J end lost 4 bases, and 7 bases lay between the germline ends. The CDR3 covers 13 residues. Germline CDR1 and CDR2: LGHNT and FRNRAP. The CDR3 sequence is CASGLDGIYGYTF. The CDR3 bases are TGTGCTAGTGGTTTGGACGGGATCTATGGCTACACCTTC.

J is TRBJ1-2 and V is TRBV5-4; TRBD1 agrees at 8 bases. CDR3 length: 14 residues. CDR1 SGHNT and CDR2 YYREEE come from the germline V gene (reference sequence). Unmatched junction bases numbered 9, after V lost 4 bases and J lost 7 bases. CDR3 coding DNA: TGTGCCAGCAGCCCTGGACAGGGAACTTTTGGCTACACCTTC. It specifies CASSPGQGTFGYTF. The whole variable domain, remainder taken from reference TRBV5-4 and TRBJ1-2, is ETGVTQSPTHLIKTRGQQVTLRCSSQSGHNTVSWYQQALGQGPQFIFQYYREEENGRGNFPPRFSGLQFPNYSSELNVNALELDDSALYLCASSPGQGTFGYTFGSGTRLTVV.

This clone has just a few counts. The chain joins TRBV4-1 to TRBJ1-1, with TRBD1 matching 7 bases. After removal of 3 bases from V and 12 bases from J, the junction contained 13 bases not matched to a gene. Per the germline V gene, CDR1 is MGHRA and CDR2 is YSYEKL. This CDR3 comprises 14 residues. For the CDR3, the DNA is TGCGCCAGCAGCCAGACTTATAAGAACAGGGGTTCTTTCTTT. Its protein product is CASSQTYKNRGSFF.

There are a few counts of this clone. The chain links TRBV5-6 to TRBJ1-2; weak D call: TRBD1 (5 bases). This CDR3 is built from 16 residues. The germline V gene has CDR1 SGHDT and CDR2 YYEEEE. Trimming shortened V by 4 bases and J by 7 bases, and 23 bases separated the two germline ends. The CDR3 DNA follows: TGTGCCAGCAGCCCGGACACTGGGCGCGGATACGGTGGCTACACCTTC. It is translated as CASSPDTGRGYGGYTF.

V is TRBV5-1 and J is TRBJ1-3; D possibly corresponds to TRBD1 (5 bases). Trimming took 0 bases from V and 0 from J, leaving 10 bases between them. Per germline, CDR1 SGHRS and CDR2 YFSETQ. This CDR3 contains 16 residues. The DNA of the CDR3 is TGCGCCAGCAGCTTGGGACAGCCTTTCTCTGGAAACACCATATATTTT. As protein: CASSLGQPFSGNTIYF.

The chain combines TRBV6-1 with TRBJ2-5; TRBD2 matches at 7 bases. This CDR3 has 14 residues. The ends lost 6 bases at V and 2 bases at J; junction bases unmatched: 6. Germline lookup yields CDR1 MNHNS and CDR2 SASEGT. The DNA of the CDR3 is TGTGCCAGCAGCCGGCACGGGGGGCAAGAGACCCAGTACTTC. This codes for CASSRHGGQETQYF.

The chain combines TRBV2 with TRBJ1-2; 7 positions agree with TRBD1. The CDR3 sequence is 15 residues long. V lost 1 base, J lost 4 bases, and 6 bases stayed unmatched. CDR1 and CDR2 (germline): SNHLY, FYNNEI. In DNA, the CDR3 is TGTGCCAGCAGTGAAGTGCGGGACAGCCCCTATGGCTACACCTTC. It translates to CASSEVRDSPYGYTF. Full variable domain (missing parts from reference TRBV2 and TRBJ1-2): EPEVTQTPSHQVTQMGQEVILRCVPISNHLYFYWYRQILGQKVEFLVSFYNNEISEKSEIFDDQFSVERPDGSNFTLKIRSTKLEDSAMYFCASSEVRDSPYGYTFGSGTRLTVV.

The CDR3 DNA reads as TGTGCCAGCAGAGCGGGACTTTACGAGCAGTACTTC. This encodes CASRAGLYEQYF. V usage is TRBV6-1 and J usage is TRBJ2-7; TRBD2 aligns across 7 bases. The CDR3 has 12 residues. The germline V gene has CDR1 MNHNS and CDR2 SASEGT. After removal of 6 bases from V and 4 bases from J, the junction contained 3 bases not matched to a gene.

This rearrangement joins TRBV5-4 to TRBJ2-1; D is possibly TRBD2 (7 bases). The CDR3 has 16 residues. Germline assignment: CDR1 SGHNT and CDR2 YYREEE (reference sequence). V was trimmed by 1 base and J by 8 bases, leaving 19 bases between them. The CDR3 DNA reads as TGTGCCAGCAGCTTGATGATGGCGGGGGCGGGGGATGAGCAGTTCTTC. Residues: CASSLMMAGAGDEQFF.

The V and J genes are TRBV5-1 and TRBJ2-7; TRBD1 matches at 7 bases. V lost 4 bases, J lost 2 bases, and 6 bases stayed unmatched. Germline V lookup: CDR1 SGHRS, CDR2 YFSETQ. The CDR3 has 14 amino acids. CDR3 protein: CASSITGDPYEQYF. In DNA form, the CDR3 reads TGCGCCAGCAGCATCACAGGGGACCCCTACGAGCAGTACTTC. The variable domain in full, completed from reference TRBV5-1 and TRBJ2-7, reads KAGVTQTPRYLIKTRGQQVTLSCSPISGHRSVSWYQQTPGQGLQFLFEYFSETQRNKGNFPGRFSGRQFSNSRSEMNVSTLELGDSALYLCASSITGDPYEQYFGPGTRLTVT.

V is TRBV18 and J is TRBJ2-3; TRBD2 agrees at 7 bases. Per germline, CDR1 KGHSH and CDR2 LQKENI. CDR3 length equals 13 residues. Trimming removed 6 bases from V and 4 bases from J; junction bases left unmatched: 4. CDR3 sequence reads: CASSRRGADTQYF. For the CDR3, the DNA is TGTGCCAGCTCCCGACGGGGGGCAGATACGCAGTATTTT.